Described below is a single T cell receptor (beta chain) sequence and its context. As yet, its antigen is unknown. Some clones are missing from TCRdb's copy, which holds only in-frame ones; the method was immunoSEQ multiplex PCR. The data hold more than 90,000 clones, with more than 85% observed a single time. This entry is derived from a study of T cell repertoires and HLA-DP antigens. Trimming stripped 1 base from V and 2 bases from J, with 12 bases between. The CDR3 runs 15 residues. The germline V gene encodes CDR1 SGHVS and CDR2 FNYEAQ. The V and J genes are TRBV7-6 and TRBJ2-7, with unresolved D. The receptor was derived from a young woman in good health and CMV-seronegative. The sequencing input was CD4+ T cells from PBMCs. In nucleotides, the CDR3 is TGTGCCAGCAGCTTAGTAGGCATAGGGCCCTACGAGCAGTACGTC. Residues: CASSLVGIGPYEQYV.